This T cell receptor (beta chain) is drawn from a study of blood T cell repertoires in COVID-19. Clones were sequenced by immunoSEQ multiplex PCR, and TCRdb holds only the in-frame ones, with some missing. The profile shows roughly 67,000 clones, roughly 88% of them singletons. Germline CDR1 is LNHDA and CDR2 is SQIVND (reference sequence). Trimming stripped 7 bases from V and 1 base from J, with 20 bases between. This CDR3 comprises 17 residues. What was sequenced was peripheral blood. This chain joins TRBV19 and TRBJ1-5; D is perhaps TRBD1 (6 bases). The clonotype originates from a woman aged 55-75 years with acute or convalescent COVID-19. The CDR3 sequence: CASKYRVGIGSNQPQHF. The CDR3 DNA is TGTGCCAGTAAATACAGGGTAGGTATAGGGAGCAATCAGCCCCAGCATTTT.